One sample yielded the 32 T cell receptor beta chains listed below, sequenced in a study of tumor and adjacent non-tumor tissue in lung cancer. A modified ARM-PCR protocol with three rounds of nested PCR amplified TCRbeta. TCRdb processed the multiplex PCR reads anew with MiXCR; each CDR3 protein has one entry. The sample records roughly 120,000 distinct CDR3 sequences, around 80% being singletons. This sample's RNA came from whole unsorted tissue. The sequenced sample consisted of lung tumor tissue. These receptors were collected from a woman aged 55 to 70 with non-small cell lung cancer.

This chain links TRBV4-2 with TRBJ2-7; D is unclear. The V end lost 0 bases, the J end lost 0 bases, and 15 bases lay between the germline ends. CDR1 is LGHNA and CDR2 is YNFKEQ in the germline V gene. The CDR3 extends over 17 amino acids. The chain's CDR3 is CASSQERKHGVSYEQYF. CDR3 in DNA: TGTGCCAGCAGCCAAGAAAGGAAGCATGGGGTCTCCTACGAGCAGTACTTC.

At least ten counts were recorded for this clonotype. The chain is built from TRBV5-6 and TRBJ2-1; no definite D call. Trimming took 6 bases from V and 7 from J, leaving 8 bases between them. Germline assignment: CDR1 SGHDT and CDR2 YYEEEE. The CDR3 has 11 amino acids. The DNA of the CDR3 is TGTGCCAGCAAGACGAGTAATGAGCAGTTCTTC. It translates to CASKTSNEQFF.

This clonotype was detected a few times. This may arise from a read error, as a much more abundant clone is one base away. The CDR3 reads CSVGEPGLAVSQKRVFF. CDR3 coding DNA: TGCAGCGTTGGGGAGCCGGGACTGGCTGTGTCGCAAAAAAGAGTGTTTTTT. The rearrangement links TRBV29-1 to TRBJ1-4; the D gene is possibly TRBD1 (5 bases). With 4 bases removed from V and 15 bases from J, the gap between germline ends came to 33 bases. CDR3 length equals 17 residues. Germline V gives CDR1 SQVTM, CDR2 ANQGSEA.

This clonotype has more than one count but fewer than ten. V gene TRBV6-1 combines with J gene TRBJ1-6, with D possibly matching TRBD1 (6 bases). Trimming left V 6 bases short and J 7 bases short, with 16 bases between. The CDR3 is made up of 15 amino acids. Germline-derived CDR1 and CDR2 are MNHNS and SASEGT. The CDR3 DNA reads as TGTGCCAGCAGCGCGGGACACACTGGGAATTCACCCCTCCACTTT. Encoded protein: CASSAGHTGNSPLHF.

CDR3 in DNA: TGTGCCAGCAGCCAAGTGTGTGCTAGCGGGGGCGCAGATACGCAGTATTTT. Translated: CASSQVCASGGADTQYF. The chain carries TRBV4-2 and TRBJ2-3, with 10 nucleotides matching TRBD2. The CDR3 runs to 17 residues. The junction had 8 bases not matched to a gene; V was cut back by 1 base and J by 4 bases. Germline CDR1 and CDR2: LGHNA and YNFKEQ.

Comments on this clonotype: Germline is not matched at one junction end, which may reflect a read error. The genes are TRBV12-3 or TRBV12-4 and TRBJ1-2; D not resolved. The CDR3 sequence is 15 residues long. CDR3 in amino acids: CANRLGSGANYGYTF. CDR3 bases: TGTGCCAACCGCCTGGGAAGCGGAGCTAACTATGGTTACACCTTC.

This clonotype was detected a few times. A read error is likely, as this CDR3 ends without the conserved phenylalanine or tryptophan. The chain is built from TRBV11-1 and TRBJ2-5; perhaps TRBD2 as D (5 bases). The CDR3 has 12 residues. The germline gives CDR1 SGHAT, CDR2 FQDESV (reference sequence). The DNA for the CDR3 is TGTGCCAACAGCCAGACTAAGGAGACCCAGTACTCC. It specifies CANSQTKETQYS.

In regard to this clonotype: An end of the junction does not agree with germline; a read error may underlie this. V gene TRBV5-5 combines with J gene TRBJ2-1, with 9 bases fitting TRBD2. Germline assignment: CDR1 SGHKS and CDR2 YYEKEE (reference sequence). CDR3 length: 15 residues. CDR3 amino acids: CASRHGPAGGNERFF. The CDR3 region has the DNA TGTGCCAGCAGGCATGGACCAGCGGGGGGCAATGAGCGGTTCTTC.

On this clonotype itself: A read error may be the cause here, since a much bigger clone is one base away. This chain links TRBV12-3 or TRBV12-4 with TRBJ2-7; D ambiguous. This CDR3 contains 13 residues. Between the trimmed V and J ends, which lost 1 base and 4 bases, there was a span of 8 bases. CDR3 nucleotide sequence: TGTGCCAGCAGTTTAGGGGCCTTTTACGAGCAGTACTTC. This translates into CASSLGAFYEQYF.

About this clonotype itself: At one end, the junction sequence differs from germline, possibly due to a read error. The rearrangement uses TRBV20-1 and TRBJ1-5, with D unresolved. The CDR3 length is 13 residues. Germline CDR1 is DFQATT and CDR2 is SNEGSKA (reference sequence). CDR3 nucleotides: TGCAGTGTTATTAAGGGTTATGATCAGCCCCAGCACTTT. Translating it yields CSVIKGYDQPQHF.

A note on this clonotype: A read error may produce the germline difference seen at one junction end. This chain uses TRBV11-2 with TRBJ2-1; D possibly corresponds to TRBD2 (6 bases). CDR1 is SGHAT, CDR2 FQNNGV, per germline. The CDR3 runs 14 residues. This chain's CDR3 is CVSSFSGTYNEQFF. In DNA, the CDR3 is TGTGTCAGCAGCTTTAGCGGTACCTACAATGAGCAGTTCTTC.

This clonotype has only a few counts. This clone may be a read error of a much larger clone one base away. The chain links TRBV6-2 or TRBV6-3 to TRBJ1-1, with 7 nucleotides matching TRBD1. Germline CDR1 reads MNHEY; CDR2 reads SVGEGT. CDR3 length: 12 residues. The V and J ends lost 10 bases and 6 bases, in that order; junction bases with no gene match: 8. The CDR3 nucleotides are TGTGCCATCAGGGGGAGGGGAGCTGAAGCTTTCTTT. Residues: CAIRGRGAEAFF.

With respect to this clonotype: This could be a read error, since a much larger clone is one nucleotide away. The chain combines TRBV28 with TRBJ1-3; D is perhaps TRBD1 (5 bases). The V and J ends lost 10 bases and 0 bases respectively, with 19 bases between them. Germline V lookup: CDR1 MDHEN, CDR2 SYDVKM. CDR3 size: 16 residues. The CDR3 here is CANTEPMTDSGNTIYF. The CDR3, as DNA: TGTGCCAACACCGAACCGATGACAGACTCTGGAAACACCATATATTTT. Full variable domain (remainder filled in from reference TRBV28 and TRBJ1-3): DVKVTQSSRYLVKRTGEKVFLECVQDMDHENMFWYRQDPGLGLRLIYFSYDVKMKEKGDIPEGYSVSREKKERFSLILESASTNQTSMYLCANTEPMTDSGNTIYFGEGSWLTVV.

Notes on this clonotype: The junction departs from the called germline gene at one end, perhaps through a read error. The chain uses TRBV11-3 and TRBJ1-1, with no clear D. Germline-derived CDR1 and CDR2 are SGHNT and YENEEA. The CDR3 sequence is 14 residues long. CDR3 nucleotide sequence: TGTGCCAGCAGCCCTCTGGGATTGAAGACTGAAGTTTTCTTT. This gives the protein CASSPLGLKTEVFF.

A word on this clonotype: The junction shows a germline mismatch at one end, possibly a read error. The rearrangement uses TRBV4-2 and TRBJ2-3; perhaps TRBD2 as D (6 bases). Germline CDR1 and CDR2: LGHNA and YNFKEQ. This CDR3 spans 13 amino acids. The CDR3 DNA reads as TGTGCCAGCAAGCCAGGAGGGGAAGATGCGCAGTATTTT. The encoded protein is CASKPGGEDAQYF.

This clonotype was observed once. The chain uses TRBV29-1 and TRBJ2-7; D might be TRBD1 (5 bases). The CDR3 is made up of 11 amino acids. Germline V gene lookup returns CDR1 SQVTM and CDR2 ANQGSEA. This CDR3 is CNVAGTYEQYF. The CDR3 region has the DNA TGCAACGTGGCAGGGACCTACGAGCAGTACTTC.

The chain carries TRBV11-2 and TRBJ1-4; D is undetermined. The CDR3 spans 15 residues. V lost 6 bases and J lost 7, with 18 bases in between. CDR1 is SGHAT, CDR2 FQNNGV, per germline. The CDR3 is CASSRVTMYGEKLFF. The CDR3 DNA sequence: TGTGCCAGCAGTCGAGTTACAATGTACGGTGAAAAACTGTTTTTT.

This clonotype was counted a single time. One end of the junction varies from germline; a read error may be responsible. This chain connects TRBV4-3 to TRBJ2-1; 8 nucleotides line up with TRBD2. The CDR3 extends over 16 amino acids. Germline V CDR1 and CDR2: LGHNA, YSLEER. CDR3 in amino acids: CTSSQGTSGRLNEQSF. The CDR3 DNA reads as TGCACCAGCAGCCAAGGGACTAGTGGGAGGTTGAATGAGCAGTCCTTC.

Comments on this clonotype: A much more abundant neighbour one base away suggests this may be a read error. In this CDR3 the conserved last residue, phenylalanine or tryptophan, is missing, so a read error is likely. This chain links TRBV5-4 with TRBJ2-1; D unresolved. The CDR3 loop spans 11 amino acids. Trimming stripped 7 bases from V and 4 bases from J, with 6 bases between. Germline CDR1 reads SGHNT; CDR2 reads YYREEE (reference sequence). The CDR3: CASGLYNEQFL. Here the CDR3 DNA reads TGTGCCAGCGGGTTATACAATGAGCAGTTCCTC.

This clonotype showed up many times. J is TRBJ2-3 and V is TRBV20-1; 9 bases are shared with TRBD2. V was pared by 0 bases and J by 5 bases, with 12 bases of the junction left unmatched. CDR3 size: 17 residues. The germline CDR1 and CDR2 sequences are DFQATT and SNEGSKA (reference sequence). The CDR3 here is CSARDSASGAPGDTQYF. The CDR3 DNA is TGCAGTGCTAGAGATTCGGCTAGCGGGGCCCCCGGAGATACGCAGTATTTT.

Remarks on this clonotype: The final CDR3 position lacks the conserved phenylalanine or tryptophan, pointing to a likely read error. CDR3 sequence: CSATLGLAGIEDTQHC. CDR3 in DNA: TGCAGTGCTACCCTCGGACTAGCGGGAATCGAAGATACGCAGCATTGT. J is TRBJ2-3 and V is TRBV20-1, with D unresolved. The J call may be in error: the DNA end matches TRBJ1-5 better. CDR3 length: 16 residues. The germline CDR1 and CDR2 sequences are DFQATT and SNEGSKA (reference sequence).

Comment on this clonotype: The junction shows a germline mismatch at one end, possibly a read error. This chain links TRBV11-3 with TRBJ2-1, with 12 bases aligning to TRBD2. Germline values: CDR1 SGHNT, CDR2 YENEEA. CDR3 size: 16 residues. The DNA of the CDR3 is TGTGCCAACAGCTTAAGGACTAGCGGGAAGAACAATGAGCAGTTCTTC. It is translated as CANSLRTSGKNNEQFF.

This rearrangement joins TRBV6-2 or TRBV6-3 to TRBJ1-6; D remains ambiguous. The CDR3 runs to 14 residues. Germline assignment: CDR1 MNHEY and CDR2 SVGEGT. V gave up 9 bases and J gave up 13 bases, with 22 bases separating them. The DNA for the CDR3 is TGTGCCAGGAGATCAACCGCGGGAAAGTCGCCCCTCCACTTT. Amino acid sequence: CARRSTAGKSPLHF.

Concerning this clonotype: A junction end diverges from the germline sequence, so it may reflect a read error. The rearrangement joins TRBV11-1 to TRBJ1-2; D perhaps matches TRBD1 (6 bases). The CDR3 extends over 14 amino acids. Germline CDR1 SGHAT, CDR2 FQDESV (reference sequence). As DNA, the CDR3 is TGTACCAGCAACTCACAGGGTCCGCTCTATGGCTACACCTTC. This encodes CTSNSQGPLYGYTF. Using reference TRBV11-1 and TRBJ1-2 for the parts outside the CDR3, the full variable domain is EAEVAQSPRYKITEKSQAVAFWCDPISGHATLYWYRQILGQGPELLVQFQDESVVDDSQLPKDRFSAERLKGVDSTLKIQPAELGDSAMYLCTSNSQGPLYGYTFGSGTRLTVV.

As to this clonotype: Sequence at one end of the junction differs from germline and may be a read error. This rearrangement joins TRBV11-2 to TRBJ1-6; no clear D gene. The CDR3 extends over 14 amino acids. Germline CDR1 reads SGHAT; CDR2 reads FQNNGV. CDR3 in amino acids: CASSLETSYSPLHF. CDR3 nucleotide sequence: TGTGCCAGCAGCTTAGAAACAAGTTATTCACCCCTACACTTT.

This clonotype was observed a single time. This chain joins TRBV11-2 and TRBJ2-3; unclear D gene. V was trimmed by 0 bases and J by 3 bases, leaving 10 bases between them. CDR3 length equals 15 residues. CDR1 and CDR2 (germline): SGHAT, FQNNGV. The CDR3 sequence is CASSLDLSRTDTQYF. The CDR3 DNA sequence: TGTGCCAGCAGCTTAGATCTCTCAAGAACAGATACGCAGTATTTT.

As for this clonotype: At one end the junction does not follow the germline gene, possibly because of a read error. V and J are TRBV25-1 and TRBJ2-1, with a weak D call TRBD2 (6 bases). The CDR3 totals 14 residues. Germline-derived CDR1 and CDR2 are MGHDK and SYGVNS. The DNA for the CDR3 is TGTGCCAGCAGTATACCCACCCTAGGGACTGAGCAATTCTTC. This sequence encodes CASSIPTLGTEQFF. Together with reference TRBV25-1 and TRBJ2-1, the CDR3 gives the full variable domain: EADIYQTPRYLVIGTGKKITLECSQTMGHDKMYWYQQDPGMELHLIHYSYGVNSTEKGDLSSESTVSRIRTEHFPLTLESARPSHTSQYLCASSIPTLGTEQFFGPGTRLTVL.

The chain combines TRBV28 with TRBJ1-1, with D possibly matching TRBD1 (6 bases). The germline V gene has CDR1 MDHEN and CDR2 SYDVKM. The CDR3 extends over 13 amino acids. V gave up 5 bases and J gave up 5 bases, with 12 bases separating them. CDR3: CASSQSDRTEAFF. In DNA, the CDR3 is TGTGCCAGCAGTCAGTCGGACAGAACTGAAGCTTTCTTT.

As regards this clonotype: Its ends do not fully match the called genes, so a read error is possible. The chain carries TRBV6-2 or TRBV6-3 and TRBJ2-7; tentatively, D is TRBD2 (5 bases). Germline assignment: CDR1 MNHEY and CDR2 SVGEGT. The CDR3 extends over 14 amino acids. The CDR3 spells CACSRGREPYEQYF. The CDR3 DNA reads as TGTGCCTGCAGTAGAGGACGGGAACCTTACGAGCAGTACTTC.

J is TRBJ2-2 and V is TRBV11-2, with D perhaps TRBD2 (6 bases). CDR1 and CDR2 from the germline V gene are SGHAT and FQNNGV. This CDR3 has 13 amino acids. This chain's CDR3 is CESSPRRAGELFF. The CDR3 nucleotides read TGTGAGAGCAGCCCTCGGAGGGCCGGGGAGCTGTTTTTT. The full variable domain, in which reference TRBV11-2 and TRBJ2-2 provide the parts outside the CDR3, is EAGVAQSPRYKIIEKRQSVAFWCNPISGHATLYWYQQILGQGPKLLIQFQNNGVVDDSQLPKDRFSAERLKGVDSTLKIQPAKLEDSAVYLCESSPRRAGELFFGEGSRLTVL.

As regards this clonotype: The conserved phenylalanine or tryptophan is not found at the CDR3 terminus, so this likely reflects a read error. CDR3: CSATPIYYGYTS. The DNA of the CDR3 is TGCAGTGCTACTCCCATCTACTATGGCTACACCTCC. This chain uses TRBV20-1 with TRBJ1-2; D call uncertain. Trimming pared 4 bases from V and 3 bases from J, leaving 9 bases between. The CDR3 is 12 residues long. Germline V gene data show CDR1 as DFQATT and CDR2 as SNEGSKA (reference sequence).

Comments on this clonotype: Germline and junction disagree at one end, which may indicate a read error. The V and J genes are TRBV6-5 and TRBJ1-1; unclear D gene. CDR1 MNHEY and CDR2 SVGAGI come from the germline V gene. This CDR3 spans 13 amino acids. CDR3 coding DNA: TGTACCAGCGCTGTCGACGGGGATGCTGAAGCTTTCTTT. This encodes CTSAVDGDAEAFF.